The source of this T cell receptor (beta chain) is a study of shared clonotypes between healthy human individuals. Assay used: immunoSEQ multiplex PCR; TCRdb lists only in-frame clones, some missing. The sample lists 950,000 to 1,100,000 clones, approximately 76% occurring once. The CDR3 extends over 13 amino acids. Trimming pared 0 bases from V and 4 bases from J, leaving 4 bases between. CDR1 and CDR2 (germline): ENHRY, SYGVKD. A remark on this clone: Other DNA sequences in this sample translate to the same CDR3.

Sequenced: memory CD4+ T cells sorted from blood. Subset here: CD45RA-negative fraction. The chain carries TRBV10-3 and TRBJ1-5; the D is unclear. The sequence came from a man aged 18-30 years in good health. The DNA of the CDR3 is TGTGCCATCAGTGAGTCAAGGAATCAGCCCCAGCATTTT. This sequence encodes CAISESRNQPQHF.